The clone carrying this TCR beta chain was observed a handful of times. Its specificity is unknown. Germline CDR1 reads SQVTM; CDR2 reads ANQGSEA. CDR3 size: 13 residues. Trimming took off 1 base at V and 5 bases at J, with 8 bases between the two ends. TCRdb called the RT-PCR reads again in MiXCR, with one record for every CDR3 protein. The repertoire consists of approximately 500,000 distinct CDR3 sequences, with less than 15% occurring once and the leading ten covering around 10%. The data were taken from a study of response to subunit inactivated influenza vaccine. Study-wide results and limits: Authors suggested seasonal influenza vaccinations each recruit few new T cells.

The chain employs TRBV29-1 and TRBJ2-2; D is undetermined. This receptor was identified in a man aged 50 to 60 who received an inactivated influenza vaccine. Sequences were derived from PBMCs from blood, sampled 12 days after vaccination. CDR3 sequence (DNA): TGCAGCGTTGAAGGACTTAGTACCGGGGAGCTGTTTTTT. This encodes CSVEGLSTGELFF.